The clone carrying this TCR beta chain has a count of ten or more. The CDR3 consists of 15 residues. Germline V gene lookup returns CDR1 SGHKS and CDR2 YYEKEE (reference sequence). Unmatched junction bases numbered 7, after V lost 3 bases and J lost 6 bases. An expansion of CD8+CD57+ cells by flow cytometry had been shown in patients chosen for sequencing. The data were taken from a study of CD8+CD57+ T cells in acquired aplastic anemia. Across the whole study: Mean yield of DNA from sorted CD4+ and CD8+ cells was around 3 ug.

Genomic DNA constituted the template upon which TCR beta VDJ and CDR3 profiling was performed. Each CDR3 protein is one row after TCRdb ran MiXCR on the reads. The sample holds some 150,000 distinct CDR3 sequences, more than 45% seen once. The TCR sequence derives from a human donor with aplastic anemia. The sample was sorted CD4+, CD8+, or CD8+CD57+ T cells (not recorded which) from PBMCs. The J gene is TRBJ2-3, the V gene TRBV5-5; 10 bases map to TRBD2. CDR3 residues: CASSWTSGTSDTQYF. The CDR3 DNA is TGTGCCAGCAGCTGGACTAGCGGTACCAGTGATACGCAGTATTTT. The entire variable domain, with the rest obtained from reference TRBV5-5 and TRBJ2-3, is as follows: DAGVTQSPTHLIKTRGQQVTLRCSPISGHKSVSWYQQVLGQGPQFIFQYYEKEERGRGNFPDRFSARQFPNYSSELNVNALLLGDSALYLCASSWTSGTSDTQYFGPGTRLTVL.